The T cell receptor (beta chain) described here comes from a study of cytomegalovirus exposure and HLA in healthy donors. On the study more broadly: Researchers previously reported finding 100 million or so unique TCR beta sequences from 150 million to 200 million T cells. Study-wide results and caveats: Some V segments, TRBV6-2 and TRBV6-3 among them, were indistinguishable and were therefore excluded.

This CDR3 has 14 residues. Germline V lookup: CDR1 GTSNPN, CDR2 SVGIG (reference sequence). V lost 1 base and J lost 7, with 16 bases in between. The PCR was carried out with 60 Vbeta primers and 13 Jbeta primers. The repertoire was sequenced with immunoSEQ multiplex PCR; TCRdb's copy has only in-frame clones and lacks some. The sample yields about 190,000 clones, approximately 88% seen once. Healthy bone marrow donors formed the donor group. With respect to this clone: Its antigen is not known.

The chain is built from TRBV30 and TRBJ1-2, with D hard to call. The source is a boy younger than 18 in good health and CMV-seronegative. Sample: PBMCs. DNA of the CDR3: TGTGCCTGGAGTGCACAGTGGAAGGACTCTGGCTACACCTTC. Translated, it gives CAWSAQWKDSGYTF.